A selection of T cell receptor beta chains follows, all from one sample in a study of T cells in tumors after PD-1 blockade. Data came from immunoSEQ multiplex PCR; TCRdb stores just in-frame clones and leaves some out. The data show around 35,000 clones, with about three quarters seen just once and under 50% held by the top ten. Sample: PBMCs, taken after anti-PD-1 treatment. The receptors originated from a human donor with basal cell carcinoma. CDR3s include the opening cysteine and the closing phenylalanine or tryptophan. The order of the fields is D gene, clone size, J gene, V gene, CDR3 DNA, CDR3 protein. D genes are given only for firm matches. Expanded clones are given a class, and other clones once, few, many or no size at all.

>NA|few|TRBJ1-2|TRBV28
TGTGCCAGCAGTTCATCCCCCCTCAACTATGGCTACACCTTC
CASSSSPLNYGYTF
>TRBD2|NA|TRBJ2-3|TRBV4-2
TGTGCCAGCAGCTACTCCGGGACTAGCGGGGGGGCCGGCGCAGATACGCAGTATTTT
CASSYSGTSGGAGADTQYF
>TRBD1|NA|TRBJ1-4|TRBV19
TGTGCCAGTAGAATCCCCGGGACAGGAAATGAAAAACTGTTTTTT
CASRIPGTGNEKLFF
>NA|NA|TRBJ1-1|TRBV7-9
TGTGCCAGCAGCCTGGGACCTCCGAGCATCACTGAAGCTTTCTTT
CASSLGPPSITEAFF
>NA|NA|TRBJ2-7|TRBV18
TGTGCCAGCTCACCACGGCGACAGAGCGATAGGGGCTTCTACGAGCAGTACTTC
CASSPRRQSDRGFYEQYF
>NA|NA|TRBJ1-4|TRBV19
TGTGCCAGTAGTATAGCCGCAGGGACCCTCAATGAAAAACTGTTTTTT
CASSIAAGTLNEKLFF
>NA|NA|TRBJ2-7|TRBV2
TGTGCCAGCAGTGTACAGGGCATCCTGGGGGAGCAGTACTTC
CASSVQGILGEQYF
>NA|NA|TRBJ2-1|TRBV20-1
TGCAGTGCTGGATACAATGAGCAGTTCTTC
CSAGYNEQFF
>NA|NA|TRBJ1-5|TRBV6-2/TRBV6-3
TGTGCCAGCAGTCCCACCGGAGGTATAGGGCCCCAGCATTTT
CASSPTGGIGPQHF
>TRBD2|NA|TRBJ2-5|TRBV12-5
TGTGCTAGTGGTTCCCCTTGGCAGGGAGGGGTCCAGTACTTC
CASGSPWQGGVQYF
>NA|few|TRBJ1-5|TRBV5-8
TGTGCCAGCAGCTTGAACAGGGTAGGCCAGCCCCAGCATTTT
CASSLNRVGQPQHF
>TRBD2|NA|TRBJ2-3|TRBV7-2
TGTGCCAGCAGCTTGGGACTAGCGGGGGGGCCGGCAGATACGCAGTATTTT
CASSLGLAGGPADTQYF
>TRBD2|NA|TRBJ2-5|TRBV3-1/TRBV3-2
TGTGCCAGCAGCCATCGGACTAGCGGGAGGGAAGAGACCCAGTACTTC
CASSHRTSGREETQYF
>NA|NA|TRBJ1-2|TRBV28
TGTGCCAGCAGCCAAGGACCGATGGGCCTTAACTATGGCTACACCTTC
CASSQGPMGLNYGYTF
>NA|few|TRBJ1-4|TRBV15
TGTGCCACCAGCAGAGATGGTCTGGGCGAGGAAAAACTGTTTTTT
CATSRDGLGEEKLFF
>TRBD1|NA|TRBJ2-7|TRBV5-1
TGCGCCAGCAGCTTGTACGGGGACAGCTCCTACGAGCAGTACTTC
CASSLYGDSSYEQYF
>TRBD2|few|TRBJ2-1|TRBV6-5
TGTGCCAGCAGTACCGGGGGGGGTGTTGAGAATGAGCAGTTCTTC
CASSTGGGVENEQFF
>TRBD2|NA|TRBJ2-1|TRBV4-1
TGCGCCAGCAGCCAAGATGGGACTAGCGGGGGCCGGCGTGAGCAGTTCTTC
CASSQDGTSGGRREQFF
>NA|NA|TRBJ1-1|TRBV20-1
TGCAGTGCTAGTAGCATGAACACTGAAGCTTTCTTT
CSASSMNTEAFF
>TRBD1|NA|TRBJ1-1|TRBV5-5
TGTGCCAGCAGCCCAGCGCGGGGACAGTCAGTTAACACTCAAGCTTTCTTT
CASSPARGQSVNTQAFF
>NA|NA|TRBJ2-1|TRBV6-5
TGTGCCAGCAGGTTTGGGGGAGACAATGAGCAGTTCTTC
CASRFGGDNEQFF
>TRBD1|NA|TRBJ1-1|TRBV6-6
TGTGCCAGCAGTCGAACCCCCGGACAGGGGGGCACTGAAGCTTTCTTT
CASSRTPGQGGTEAFF
>NA|few|TRBJ2-7|TRBV2
TGTGCCAGCACTCGGGTGACCGCCTACGAGCAGTACTTC
CASTRVTAYEQYF
>NA|NA|TRBJ2-3|TRBV2
TGTGCCAGCAGTGCGGGAAGCGGGACACACACAGATACGCAGTATTTT
CASSAGSGTHTDTQYF
>NA|NA|TRBJ2-5|TRBV6-2/TRBV6-3
TGTGCCAGCAGTTACTCCCTCGCCAGCACCCAAGAGACCCAGTACTTC
CASSYSLASTQETQYF
>NA|many|TRBJ2-2|TRBV3-1/TRBV3-2
TGTGCCAGCAGCCCCAAACGACAGCCGACGGCAGGGAGGACCGGGGAGCTGTTTTTT
CASSPKRQPTAGRTGELFF
>NA|NA|TRBJ1-2|TRBV25-1
TGTGCCAGCAGTGCCCCTGGGGGGGGAAGGCTCCTTGGCTACACCTTC
CASSAPGGGRLLGYTF
>NA|NA|TRBJ2-1|TRBV5-8
TGTGCCAGCAGCTTTCTTCCGAGGGGCCACAATGAGCAGTTCTTC
CASSFLPRGHNEQFF
>NA|NA|TRBJ1-1|TRBV29-1
TGCAGCGTTGGGATACAGGCGAACACTGAAGCTTTCTTT
CSVGIQANTEAFF
>NA|NA|TRBJ2-3|TRBV9
TGTGCCAGCAACCGACAAGGGGAGCCAGATACGCAGTATTTT
CASNRQGEPDTQYF
>TRBD1|many|TRBJ1-2|TRBV5-1
TGCGCCAGCAGCCCGGGACAGGCCGGCGGTGGCTACACCTTC
CASSPGQAGGGYTF
>NA|NA|TRBJ1-5|TRBV18
TGTGCCAGCTCCCAAGCGTTCCAAGACGGCAATCAGCCCCAGCATTTT
CASSQAFQDGNQPQHF
>NA|few|TRBJ2-2|TRBV9
TGTGCCAGCAGCGTAGATAATAGCGCAACTACCGGGGAGCTGTTTTTT
CASSVDNSATTGELFF
>NA|NA|TRBJ2-6|TRBV24-1
TGTGCCACCAGTGGGATGCACAGGTCTGGGGCCAACGTCCTGACTTTC
CATSGMHRSGANVLTF
>TRBD2|NA|TRBJ2-3|TRBV2
TGTGCCATCGCCGGGACTAGCGGGGGGATTTTCACAGATACGCAGTATTTT
CAIAGTSGGIFTDTQYF
>NA|NA|TRBJ1-1|TRBV28
TGTGCCAGCAGTCCATACCTGGCAGGCACTGAAGCTTTCTTT
CASSPYLAGTEAFF
>TRBD1|NA|TRBJ2-6|TRBV6-2/TRBV6-3
TGTGCCAGCAGTCGGACAGGGGACTCTGGGGCCAACGTCCTGACTTTC
CASSRTGDSGANVLTF
>NA|few|TRBJ1-2|TRBV12-5
TGTGCTAGTGGTTTGGTCTCCATAGCTAACTATGGCTACACCTTC
CASGLVSIANYGYTF
>TRBD1|many|TRBJ1-1|TRBV19
TGTGCCAGTAGTATCGTGTTCGGACAGGGGCGCACTGAAGCTTTCTTT
CASSIVFGQGRTEAFF
>NA|NA|TRBJ1-5|TRBV7-2
TGTGCCAGCAGCCCAGCCAAGGGAGTGGGCAATCAGCCCCAGCATTTT
CASSPAKGVGNQPQHF
>TRBD1|NA|TRBJ2-3|TRBV4-3
TGCGCCAGCAGCCAGCAGGGGGCGCAGGCAGATACGCAGTATTTT
CASSQQGAQADTQYF
>NA|NA|TRBJ1-4|TRBV28
TGTGCCAGCAGTGCACCGAAGGGGAGTGGTAATGAAAAACTGTTTTTT
CASSAPKGSGNEKLFF
>NA|NA|TRBJ1-1|TRBV7-6
TGTGCCAGCAGCTTCAACAGGGATGCTGAAGCTTTCTTT
CASSFNRDAEAFF
>NA|NA|TRBJ2-5|TRBV7-2
TGTGCCAGCAGCTTAAGCACAGAGACACTTGAGACCCAGTACTTC
CASSLSTETLETQYF
>TRBD1|NA|TRBJ1-3|TRBV15
TGTGCCACCGGAAAGACAGGGTTAAACACCATATATTTT
CATGKTGLNTIYF
>TRBD1|NA|TRBJ2-7|TRBV30
TGTGCCTGGAGTGTTGGGGGGACAGGGAACTACGAGCAGTACTTC
CAWSVGGTGNYEQYF
>NA|few|TRBJ2-5|TRBV7-9
TGTGCCAGCAGCGCCTCGACAGAAGAGACCCAGTACTTC
CASSASTEETQYF
>NA|medium-sized|TRBJ2-2|TRBV28
TGTGCCAGCAGCCTCCCTGAGGGGGTAGCCGGGGAGCTGTTTTTT
CASSLPEGVAGELFF
>NA|few|TRBJ2-7|TRBV6-6
TGTGCCAGCACTAGCGCTGGCGAGCAGTACTTC
CASTSAGEQYF
>TRBD2|NA|TRBJ2-5|TRBV10-3
TGTGCCATCAGTCCCCGGGGGGGGCCTCAAGAGACCCAGTACTTC
CAISPRGGPQETQYF
>NA|once|TRBJ2-4|TRBV30
TGTGCCTGGAGTGCGCAAAACATTCAGTACTTC
CAWSAQNIQYF
>TRBD2|few|TRBJ2-2|TRBV24-1
TGTGCCACCAGCGATAGCGGGGGGGCCGTAACCGGGGAGCTGTTTTTT
CATSDSGGAVTGELFF
>NA|few|TRBJ2-3|TRBV11-3
TGTGCCAGCAGCTTAGTAGGGGGGGCGGATACGCAGTATTTT
CASSLVGGADTQYF